Listed here are 24 T cell receptor beta chains from one sample, sequenced in a study of shared clonotypes between healthy human individuals. In the naive CD8 group, cells lacked CD45RO and were positively selected for CCR7, so terminally differentiated effector memory CD45RA+ cells were left out. Profiled with immunoSEQ multiplex PCR; TCRdb holds only in-frame clones, not every one. The sample holds some 630,000 clones, around 96% seen once. Sequenced material: naive CD8+ T cells sorted from blood. These receptors originate from a woman younger than 45 in good health.

The chain links TRBV11-2 to TRBJ2-3; D is unresolved. The CDR3 runs 13 residues. Germline CDR1 is SGHAT and CDR2 is FQNNGV. Trimming took 5 bases from V and 2 from J, leaving 8 bases between them. DNA for the CDR3: TGTGCCAGCAGCGGCTATATCACAGATACGCAGTATTTT. This encodes CASSGYITDTQYF.

The V and J genes are TRBV6-1 and TRBJ1-5; D possibly corresponds to TRBD1 (5 bases). V dropped 7 bases and J dropped 3 bases, with 16 bases sitting between them. Germline CDR1 is MNHNS and CDR2 is SASEGT. This CDR3 contains 15 residues. This CDR3 is CASTYRDGFNQPQHF. CDR3 in DNA: TGTGCCAGCACCTACCGGGACGGATTCAATCAGCCCCAGCATTTT.

This chain connects TRBV28 to TRBJ1-4; possible D gene TRBD1, 6 bases. The CDR3 length is 15 residues. Looked up from germline, CDR1 is MDHEN and CDR2 is SYDVKM. The V end was cut by 9 bases, the J end by 4 bases, with 18 bases between. The CDR3 sequence is CASIPRGDINEKLFF. CDR3 DNA sequence: TGTGCCAGTATTCCTCGCGGGGACATTAATGAAAAACTGTTTTTT. The full variable domain, in which reference TRBV28 and TRBJ1-4 provide the parts outside the CDR3, is DVKVTQSSRYLVKRTGEKVFLECVQDMDHENMFWYRQDPGLGLRLIYFSYDVKMKEKGDIPEGYSVSREKKERFSLILESASTNQTSMYLCASIPRGDINEKLFFGSGTQLSVL.

This clone was seen a single time. The V and J genes are TRBV10-3 and TRBJ2-5; 8 bases map to TRBD1. Looked up from germline, CDR1 is ENHRY and CDR2 is SYGVKD. With V trimmed by 0 bases and J by 0 bases, 9 bases remained unmatched. The CDR3 spans 18 residues. CDR3 nucleotides: TGTGCCATCAGTGAGTCGACGCTGGACAGGGACCACCAAGAGACCCAGTACTTC. Protein: CAISESTLDRDHQETQYF.

The J gene is TRBJ2-2, the V gene TRBV30, with D unclear. Trimming shortened V by 0 bases and J by 7 bases, and 6 bases separated the two germline ends. The CDR3 contains 12 residues. The germline V gene has CDR1 GTSNPN and CDR2 SVGIG (reference sequence). The CDR3 loop is CAWSVTSGELFF. CDR3 bases: TGTGCCTGGAGTGTTACGAGCGGGGAGCTGTTTTTT.

The V gene is TRBV5-5, the J gene TRBJ2-7, with 12 bases matching TRBD1. From germline, CDR1 is SGHKS and CDR2 YYEKEE (reference sequence). V was clipped by 4 bases and J by 4 bases; unmatched bases: 6. The CDR3 loop spans 15 amino acids. The CDR3 nucleotides read TGTGCCAGCAGCACCGGGACAGGGGGCGTGTACGAGCAGTACTTC. Protein sequence: CASSTGTGGVYEQYF.

For this clone: Additional DNA sequences in this sample encode the identical CDR3. CDR3 residues: CASSLGSNQPQHF. For the CDR3, the DNA is TGTGCCAGCAGTTTGGGTAGCAATCAGCCCCAGCATTTT. This sequence joins TRBV28 and TRBJ1-5; no definite D call. This CDR3 spans 13 amino acids. Per germline, CDR1 MDHEN and CDR2 SYDVKM. Trimming cost V 3 bases and J 0 bases, with 3 bases left between them.

J is TRBJ2-1 and V is TRBV7-9; D call uncertain. Trimming removed 3 bases from V and 0 bases from J, with 9 bases in between. The germline CDR1 and CDR2 sequences are SEHNR and FQNEAQ (reference sequence). This CDR3 comprises 15 residues. The CDR3, as DNA: TGTGCCAGCAGCTTGGAGTCAAGCTCCTACAATGAGCAGTTCTTC. Translation: CASSLESSSYNEQFF.

This clone was recorded once. The chain links TRBV9 to TRBJ2-5; D perhaps matches TRBD2 (6 bases). Germline CDR1 SGDLS, CDR2 YYNGEE. The germline V and J ends were trimmed by 0 bases and 9 bases, with 6 bases remaining between them. This CDR3 is built from 11 residues. CDR3 protein: CASSVGGAQYF. The CDR3 region has the DNA TGTGCCAGCAGCGTAGGCGGGGCCCAGTACTTC.

The gene calls are TRBV5-1 and TRBJ2-7; D not resolved. V dropped 7 bases and J dropped 2 bases, with 10 bases sitting between them. Germline lookup yields CDR1 SGHRS and CDR2 YFSETQ. This CDR3 has 12 amino acids. CDR3 in DNA: TGCGCCAGCCGCAGTACCCCCTACGAGCAGTACTTC. Its translation is CASRSTPYEQYF. The full variable domain, in which reference TRBV5-1 and TRBJ2-7 provide the parts outside the CDR3, is KAGVTQTPRYLIKTRGQQVTLSCSPISGHRSVSWYQQTPGQGLQFLFEYFSETQRNKGNFPGRFSGRQFSNSRSEMNVSTLELGDSALYLCASRSTPYEQYFGPGTRLTVT.

The chain links TRBV19 to TRBJ1-4; maybe TRBD1 (5 bases). The CDR3 contains 15 residues. With 6 bases removed from V and 3 bases from J, the gap between germline ends came to 14 bases. Germline CDR1 is LNHDA and CDR2 is SQIVND (reference sequence). The CDR3 nucleotides read TGTGCCAGTAGGAGTCGGCAGGGCCCTAATGAAAAACTGTTTTTT. Amino acid sequence: CASRSRQGPNEKLFF.

The chain employs TRBV7-6 and TRBJ2-3; 12 bases match TRBD1. This CDR3 has 15 amino acids. Germline V gene lookup returns CDR1 SGHVS and CDR2 FNYEAQ. The trim removed 3 bases at V and 4 bases at J, leaving 2 bases unmatched. The CDR3 reads CASSLGQGASDTQYF. Here the CDR3 DNA reads TGTGCCAGCAGCTTGGGACAGGGGGCATCAGATACGCAGTATTTT.

The chain is built from TRBV28 and TRBJ2-1; D may be TRBD1 (6 bases). Germline CDR1 MDHEN, CDR2 SYDVKM. The CDR3 is 17 residues long. Between the trimmed V and J ends, which lost 5 bases and 4 bases, there was a span of 21 bases. The CDR3, as DNA: TGTGCCAGCAGTATCTTAGCCCCAGGGGTGGGGTACAATGAGCAGTTCTTC. This translates into CASSILAPGVGYNEQFF.

The chain links TRBV27 to TRBJ2-1; the match to TRBD2 covers 10 bases. The CDR3 consists of 18 residues. In germline, CDR1 is MNHEY, CDR2 SMNVEV (reference sequence). V lost 3 bases, J lost 6 bases, and 14 bases stayed unmatched. CDR3 amino acids: CASSFQASGSRGVNEQFF. As DNA, the CDR3 is TGTGCCAGCAGTTTTCAGGCTAGCGGGAGCAGAGGGGTCAATGAGCAGTTCTTC.

This clone appeared a single time. CDR3 protein: CASSEGQLLYGYTF. For the CDR3, the DNA is TGTGCCAGCAGTGAGGGACAGTTGCTATATGGCTACACCTTC. V and J are TRBV2 and TRBJ1-2, with TRBD1 matching 7 bases. V dropped 3 bases and J dropped 5; count of bases not matched to a gene: 6. The CDR3 length is 14 residues. Germline lookup yields CDR1 SNHLY and CDR2 FYNNEI. The variable domain in full, completed from reference TRBV2 and TRBJ1-2, reads EPEVTQTPSHQVTQMGQEVILRCVPISNHLYFYWYRQILGQKVEFLVSFYNNEISEKSEIFDDQFSVERPDGSNFTLKIRSTKLEDSAMYFCASSEGQLLYGYTFGSGTRLTVV.

This clone was recorded only once. The chain links TRBV28 to TRBJ1-1; D may be TRBD1 (6 bases). Germline assignment: CDR1 MDHEN and CDR2 SYDVKM. The CDR3 runs 16 residues. Trimming pared 7 bases from V and 0 bases from J, leaving 18 bases between. CDR3: CASILQAGVMNTEAFF. In DNA, the CDR3 is TGTGCCAGCATTCTACAGGCAGGGGTGATGAACACTGAAGCTTTCTTT.

Concerning this clone: This sample includes further DNA sequences coding for the same CDR3. CDR3 nucleotide sequence: TGTGCCAGCAGTTACACAAGCACAGATACGCAGTATTTT. Its translation: CASSYTSTDTQYF. This chain uses TRBV27 with TRBJ2-3; D unresolved. With 4 bases removed from V and 0 bases from J, the gap between germline ends came to 5 bases. Germline assignment: CDR1 MNHEY and CDR2 SMNVEV (reference sequence). The CDR3 length is 13 residues.

The CDR3 nucleotides read TGTGCCATAGGACTAGGTACTAATGAGCAGTTCTTC. This translates into CAIGLGTNEQFF. The chain recombines TRBV10-3 with TRBJ2-1; 7 bases match TRBD2. In germline, CDR1 is ENHRY, CDR2 SYGVKD. CDR3 length equals 12 residues. With V trimmed by 9 bases and J by 7 bases, 6 bases remained unmatched.

The CDR3 DNA is TGTGCCAGCAGTGAATTTGTAGCGGGAGGATCCTACGAGCAGTACTTC. Translating gives CASSEFVAGGSYEQYF. J is TRBJ2-7 and V is TRBV6-1, with TRBD2 matching 10 bases. Germline V lookup: CDR1 MNHNS, CDR2 SASEGT. The CDR3 totals 16 residues. J was trimmed by 1 base and V by 2 bases; bases with no gene match: 5.

The J gene is TRBJ2-1, the V gene TRBV27; a possible D gene is TRBD2 (5 bases). The ends were cut back, 2 bases at V and 3 bases at J, with 11 bases in the middle. Germline CDR1 MNHEY, CDR2 SMNVEV (reference sequence). The CDR3 length is 15 residues. Written as DNA, the CDR3 is TGTGCCAGCAGTTTAGCAGCGGACCACTACAATGAGCAGTTCTTC. Its translation: CASSLAADHYNEQFF.

The rearrangement uses TRBV11-2 and TRBJ2-7; 13 bases are a match to TRBD2. Germline values: CDR1 SGHAT, CDR2 FQNNGV. J was trimmed by 8 bases and V by 3 bases; bases with no gene match: 1. This CDR3 contains 13 residues. The CDR3 sequence: CASSLGLAGQQYF. CDR3 DNA: TGTGCCAGCAGCTTGGGACTAGCGGGGCAGCAGTACTTC.

The CDR3 here is CAKYSRDQETQYF. The CDR3, as DNA: TGTGCCAAATATTCGCGGGACCAAGAGACCCAGTACTTC. The chain links TRBV9 to TRBJ2-5; D is perhaps TRBD2 (5 bases). Germline V lookup: CDR1 SGDLS, CDR2 YYNGEE. Trimming cost V 9 bases and J 0 bases, with 12 bases left between them. The CDR3 covers 13 residues.

The chain uses TRBV5-1 and TRBJ2-2; D might be TRBD1 (6 bases). The CDR3 totals 18 residues. Per germline, CDR1 SGHRS and CDR2 YFSETQ. The germline V and J ends were trimmed by 0 bases and 6 bases, with 21 bases remaining between them. CDR3 DNA: TGCGCCAGCAGCTTGGAAGAGGCAGGGGCGATCTTTTCCGGGGAGCTGTTTTTT. It translates to CASSLEEAGAIFSGELFF.

As DNA, the CDR3 is TGTGCCAGCAGTGGACTAGCGGGAGGTATCGGAGAGCAGTACTTC. Its translation: CASSGLAGGIGEQYF. The chain employs TRBV2 and TRBJ2-7; TRBD2 matches 13 bases. This CDR3 spans 15 amino acids. CDR1 and CDR2 from the germline V gene are SNHLY and FYNNEI. J gave up 7 bases and V 4 bases, and 7 bases lay outside the gene matches.